The clone carrying this T cell receptor beta chain was observed a few times. Its cognate antigen is unknown. This entry belongs to a study of response to subunit inactivated influenza vaccine. Study results and caveats: Few additional T cells are recruited per seasonal influenza vaccination, authors suggested.

Each CDR3 protein is one row after TCRdb ran MiXCR on the RT-PCR reads. The sample has roughly 760,000 distinct CDR3 sequences, about 20% seen once. V was clipped by 6 bases and J by 0 bases; unmatched bases: 10. The germline CDR1 and CDR2 sequences are DFQATT and SNEGSKA (reference sequence). This CDR3 has 15 residues. The TCR sequence derives from a man in his fifties who received an inactivated influenza vaccine. The sequences come from PBMCs from blood, collected 4 to 6 days after vaccination. The chain links TRBV20-1 to TRBJ2-5; 7 bases fit TRBD2. CDR3 sequence: CSAISSGLDQETQYF. Written as DNA, the CDR3 is TGCAGTGCGATATCTAGCGGCTTAGACCAAGAGACCCAGTACTTC.